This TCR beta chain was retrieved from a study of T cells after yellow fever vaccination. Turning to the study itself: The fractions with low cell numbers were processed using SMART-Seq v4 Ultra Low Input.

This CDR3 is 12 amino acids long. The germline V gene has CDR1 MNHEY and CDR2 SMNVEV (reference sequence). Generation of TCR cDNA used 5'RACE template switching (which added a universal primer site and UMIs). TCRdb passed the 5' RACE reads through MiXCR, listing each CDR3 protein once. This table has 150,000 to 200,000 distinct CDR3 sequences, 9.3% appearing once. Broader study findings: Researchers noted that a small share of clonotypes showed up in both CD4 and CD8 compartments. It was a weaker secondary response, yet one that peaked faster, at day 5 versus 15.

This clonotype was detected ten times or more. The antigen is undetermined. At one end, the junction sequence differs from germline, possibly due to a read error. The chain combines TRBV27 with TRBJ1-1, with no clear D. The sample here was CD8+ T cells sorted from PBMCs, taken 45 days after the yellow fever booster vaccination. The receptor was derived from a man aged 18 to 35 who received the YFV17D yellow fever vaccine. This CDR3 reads CASSLSGTEAFF. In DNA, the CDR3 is TGCGCCAGCAGCTTGTCGGGGACTGAAGCTTTCTTT.